Below, 6 T cell receptor beta chains from the same sample are listed, as sequenced in a study of human T cells and chemical hapten exposure. Via MiXCR, TCRdb re-called the RACE reads, giving one row per CDR3 protein. The data contain about 120,000 distinct CDR3 sequences, 12% to 15% of them singletons. Time point defined: patch test 1, 2 weeks after DPC sensitization. Treatment specified: therapeutic diphenylcyclopropenone sensitization with weekly scalp DPC. Sequenced here: whole blood, sampled in connection with sensitization to the hapten diphenylcyclopropenone (DPC). The source of these receptors is a man between 18 and 35 years old with alopecia areata. Some clones in this sample may be carry-over from other donors' samples.

To note about this clonotype: A read error may produce the germline difference seen at one junction end. This chain joins TRBV3-1 and TRBJ2-1; 8 nucleotides match TRBD1. The germline CDR1 and CDR2 sequences are LGHDT and YNNKEL (reference sequence). This CDR3 contains 15 residues. The CDR3 sequence: CVSSRGQADRNEQFF. The DNA of the CDR3 is TGTGTCAGCAGCCGGGGACAGGCTGATAGGAATGAGCAGTTCTTC.

The rearrangement uses TRBV11-2 and TRBJ2-7, with 9 bases that match TRBD1. V was pared by 5 bases and J by 5 bases, with 4 bases of the junction left unmatched. CDR3 size: 13 residues. Germline CDR1 reads SGHAT; CDR2 reads FQNNGV. The CDR3 sequence is CASSTGTGNEQYF. In DNA, the CDR3 is TGTGCCAGCAGCACCGGGACAGGGAACGAGCAGTACTTC. The whole variable domain, filled in from reference TRBV11-2 and TRBJ2-7, reads EAGVAQSPRYKIIEKRQSVAFWCNPISGHATLYWYQQILGQGPKLLIQFQNNGVVDDSQLPKDRFSAERLKGVDSTLKIQPAKLEDSAVYLCASSTGTGNEQYFGPGTRLTVT.

CDR3: CASSLDPAGGPADTQYF. The CDR3 DNA reads as TGTGCCAGCAGCTTAGACCCAGCGGGGGGGCCGGCAGATACGCAGTATTTT. The rearrangement joins TRBV7-2 to TRBJ2-3, with 10 bases identical to TRBD2. With 1 base clipped from V and 4 bases from J, the junction kept 8 bases outside the gene matches. The CDR3 length is 17 residues. The V gene's germline CDR1 is SGHTA and CDR2 FQGNSA.

This clonotype was seen a few times. The V gene is TRBV6-2 or TRBV6-3, the J gene TRBJ1-1; maybe TRBD1 (5 bases). In germline, CDR1 is MNHEY, CDR2 SVGEGT. This CDR3 spans 16 amino acids. V gave up 6 bases and J gave up 7 bases, with 24 bases separating them. The CDR3 loop is CASRWGQRRGLHEAFF. The CDR3 DNA reads TGTGCCAGCAGATGGGGCCAAAGACGGGGTCTACATGAAGCTTTCTTT.

This clonotype was detected only a few times. The rearrangement joins TRBV10-3 to TRBJ1-2; D is unresolved. V was shortened by 0 bases and J by 1 base, with 6 bases between the two germline ends. Germline assignment: CDR1 ENHRY and CDR2 SYGVKD. The CDR3 is made up of 14 amino acids. CDR3 sequence (DNA): TGTGCCATCAGTGAGTCAGGAATTAACTATGGCTACACCTTC. It encodes CAISESGINYGYTF.

The V gene is TRBV5-8, the J gene TRBJ2-7; D is unresolved. The CDR3 totals 13 residues. Germline loops: CDR1 SGHTS, CDR2 YDEGEE. V was clipped by 4 bases and J by 4 bases, with 12 bases between them. CDR3 sequence: CASSLRMVYEQYV. CDR3 sequence (DNA): TGTGCCAGCAGCCTAAGGATGGTGTACGAGCAGTACGTC.